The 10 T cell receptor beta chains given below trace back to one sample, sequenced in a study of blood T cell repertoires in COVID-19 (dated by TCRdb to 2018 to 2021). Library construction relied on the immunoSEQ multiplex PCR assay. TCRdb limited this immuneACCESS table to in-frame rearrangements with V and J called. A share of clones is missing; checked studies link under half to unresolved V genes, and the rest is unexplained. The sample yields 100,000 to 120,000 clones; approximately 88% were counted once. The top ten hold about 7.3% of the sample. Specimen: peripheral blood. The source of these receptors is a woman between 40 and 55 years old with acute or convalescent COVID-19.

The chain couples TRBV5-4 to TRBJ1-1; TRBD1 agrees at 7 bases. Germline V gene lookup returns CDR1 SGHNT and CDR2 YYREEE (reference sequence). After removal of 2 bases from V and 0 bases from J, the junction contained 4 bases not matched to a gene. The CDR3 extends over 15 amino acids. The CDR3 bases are TGTGCCAGCAGCTTTTGGGACAGATTGAACACTGAAGCTTTCTTT. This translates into CASSFWDRLNTEAFF. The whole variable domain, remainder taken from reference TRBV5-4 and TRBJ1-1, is ETGVTQSPTHLIKTRGQQVTLRCSSQSGHNTVSWYQQALGQGPQFIFQYYREEENGRGNFPPRFSGLQFPNYSSELNVNALELDDSALYLCASSFWDRLNTEAFFGQGTRLTVV.

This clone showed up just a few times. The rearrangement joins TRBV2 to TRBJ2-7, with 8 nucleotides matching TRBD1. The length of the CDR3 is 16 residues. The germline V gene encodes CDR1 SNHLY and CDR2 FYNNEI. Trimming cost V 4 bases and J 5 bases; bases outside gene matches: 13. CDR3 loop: CASSVGQGAGDDEQYF. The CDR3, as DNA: TGTGCCAGCAGTGTGGGCCAGGGGGCAGGGGACGACGAGCAGTACTTC.

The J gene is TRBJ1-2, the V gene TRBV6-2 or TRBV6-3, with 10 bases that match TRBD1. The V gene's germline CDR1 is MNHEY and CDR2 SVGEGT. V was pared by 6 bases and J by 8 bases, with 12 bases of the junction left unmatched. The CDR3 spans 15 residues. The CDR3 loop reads CASSNMMTGGQGYTF. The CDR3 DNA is TGTGCCAGCAGCAATATGATGACAGGGGGCCAGGGCTACACCTTC.

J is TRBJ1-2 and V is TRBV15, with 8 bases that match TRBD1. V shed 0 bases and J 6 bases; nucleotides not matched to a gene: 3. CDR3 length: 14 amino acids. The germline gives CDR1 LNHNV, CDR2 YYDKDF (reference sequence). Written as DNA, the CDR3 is TGTGCCACCAGCAGAGATCGGACAGGGCATGGCTACACCTTC. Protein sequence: CATSRDRTGHGYTF. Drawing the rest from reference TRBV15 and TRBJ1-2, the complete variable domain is DAMVIQNPRYQVTQFGKPVTLSCSQTLNHNVMYWYQQKSSQAPKLLFHYYDKDFNNEADTPDNFQSRRPNTSFCFLDIRSPGLGDTAMYLCATSRDRTGHGYTFGSGTRLTVV.

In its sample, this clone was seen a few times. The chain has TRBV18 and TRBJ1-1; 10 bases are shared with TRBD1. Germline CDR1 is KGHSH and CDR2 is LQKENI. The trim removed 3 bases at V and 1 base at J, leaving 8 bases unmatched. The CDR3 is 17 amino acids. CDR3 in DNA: TGTGCCAGCTCACCTGGTGGACAGGGGGTTCCGAACACTGAAGCTTTCTTT. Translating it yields CASSPGGQGVPNTEAFF. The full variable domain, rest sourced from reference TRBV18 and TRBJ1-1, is NAGVMQNPRHLVRRRGQEARLRCSPMKGHSHVYWYRQLPEEGLKFMVYLQKENIIDESGMPKERFSAEFPKEGPSILRIQQVVRGDSAAYFCASSPGGQGVPNTEAFFGQGTRLTVV.

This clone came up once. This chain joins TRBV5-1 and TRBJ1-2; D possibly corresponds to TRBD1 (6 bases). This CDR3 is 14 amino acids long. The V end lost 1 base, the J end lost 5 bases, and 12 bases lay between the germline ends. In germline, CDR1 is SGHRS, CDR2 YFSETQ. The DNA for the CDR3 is TGCGCCAGCAGCTTGCGCAGGGGAGTATATGGCTACACCTTC. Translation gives CASSLRRGVYGYTF.

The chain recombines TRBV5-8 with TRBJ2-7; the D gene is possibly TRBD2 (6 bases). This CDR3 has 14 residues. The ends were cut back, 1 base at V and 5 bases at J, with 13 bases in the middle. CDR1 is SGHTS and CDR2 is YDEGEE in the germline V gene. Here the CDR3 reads CASSLWGGFDEQYF. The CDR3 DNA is TGTGCCAGCAGCTTGTGGGGAGGATTCGACGAGCAGTACTTC.

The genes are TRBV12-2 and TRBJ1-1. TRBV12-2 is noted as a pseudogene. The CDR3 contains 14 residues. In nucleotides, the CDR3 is TGTGCAAGTCGCCTGGGGGGGGAGGACACTGAAGCTTTCTTT. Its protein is CASRLGGEDTEAFF.

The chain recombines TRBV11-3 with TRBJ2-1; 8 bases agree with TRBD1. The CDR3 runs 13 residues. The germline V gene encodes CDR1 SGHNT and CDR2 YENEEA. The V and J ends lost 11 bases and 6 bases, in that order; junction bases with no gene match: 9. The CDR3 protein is CASSRGLANEQFF. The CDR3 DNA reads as TGTGCCTCCAGCAGGGGGCTGGCCAATGAGCAGTTCTTC. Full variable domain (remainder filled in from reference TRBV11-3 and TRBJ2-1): EAGVVQSPRYKIIEKKQPVAFWCNPISGHNTLYWYLQNLGQGPELLIRYENEEAVDDSQLPKDRFSAERLKGVDSTLKIQPAELGDSAVYLCASSRGLANEQFFGPGTRLTVL.

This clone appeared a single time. The CDR3 DNA sequence: TGTGCCAGCAGCTTCCCGGGACAGGCTGCCTACGAGCAGTACTTC. As protein: CASSFPGQAAYEQYF. The rearrangement joins TRBV11-1 to TRBJ2-7; 8 bases are shared with TRBD1. Germline V CDR1 and CDR2: SGHAT, FQDESV (reference sequence). The V segment lost 3 bases and the J segment 2 bases; nucleotides outside the gene matches: 6. This CDR3 contains 15 residues.